The 17 T cell receptor beta chains in this list originate from one sample, sequenced in a study of blood T cell repertoires in COVID-19. TCRdb's table, derived via immunoSEQ multiplex PCR, lists solely in-frame clones and lacks some. Of 150,000 to 200,000 clones listed, more than 75% are singletons. Material for sequencing was peripheral blood. The receptor set was obtained from a woman aged 18-29 years who had recovered from COVID-19.

The chain carries TRBV3-1 (or the pseudogene TRBV3-2) and TRBJ2-5; 7 bases map to TRBD2. V dropped 0 bases and J dropped 5; count of bases not matched to a gene: 12. CDR3 length equals 17 residues. Germline V lookup: CDR1 LGHDT, CDR2 YNNKEL (reference sequence). This CDR3 is CASSQDQEERGVETQYF. Written as DNA, the CDR3 is TGTGCCAGCAGCCAAGATCAGGAGGAGCGGGGAGTTGAGACCCAGTACTTC.

This rearrangement joins TRBV5-4 to TRBJ1-2; possibly TRBD1 for D (6 bases). Germline CDR1 SGHNT, CDR2 YYREEE (reference sequence). With 1 base removed from V and 5 bases from J, the gap between germline ends came to 9 bases. The CDR3 loop spans 13 amino acids. This CDR3 reads CASSLRGAYGYTF. The CDR3, as DNA: TGTGCCAGCAGCTTGCGGGGGGCGTATGGCTACACCTTC.

The rearrangement joins TRBV9 to TRBJ2-3, with TRBD1 matching 8 bases. Trimming took 4 bases from V and 2 from J; bases not matched to a gene: 12. In germline, CDR1 is SGDLS, CDR2 YYNGEE. This CDR3 has 17 amino acids. CDR3 sequence reads: CASSLYRQGRYTDTQYF. For the CDR3, the DNA is TGTGCCAGCAGCCTATACCGACAGGGGCGATACACAGATACGCAGTATTTT.

This clone came up once. This chain connects TRBV5-5 to TRBJ2-7; tentative D call: TRBD1 (5 bases). This CDR3 spans 11 amino acids. Germline V gene data show CDR1 as SGHKS and CDR2 as YYEKEE (reference sequence). The V end lost 4 bases, the J end lost 4 bases, and 6 bases lay between the germline ends. The CDR3 DNA sequence: TGTGCCAGCAGCCCAGGGTACGAGCAGTACTTC. Amino acids: CASSPGYEQYF.

The chain joins TRBV2 to TRBJ1-2; a possible D gene is TRBD1 (5 bases). V lost 6 bases and J 1 base, leaving 9 bases between the germline ends. This CDR3 comprises 13 residues. Germline CDR1 reads SNHLY; CDR2 reads FYNNEI. The DNA for the CDR3 is TGTGCCAGCAGCAGGGAATTTAACTATGGCTACACCTTC. This gives the protein CASSREFNYGYTF. The full variable domain, rest sourced from reference TRBV2 and TRBJ1-2, is EPEVTQTPSHQVTQMGQEVILRCVPISNHLYFYWYRQILGQKVEFLVSFYNNEISEKSEIFDDQFSVERPDGSNFTLKIRSTKLEDSAMYFCASSREFNYGYTFGSGTRLTVV.

The chain joins TRBV2 to TRBJ1-4, with D maybe TRBD1 (5 bases). Germline-derived CDR1 and CDR2 are SNHLY and FYNNEI. CDR3 length: 14 residues. Between the trimmed V and J ends, which lost 2 bases and 10 bases, there was a span of 14 bases. The CDR3 is CASSELGAQVKLFF. CDR3 in DNA: TGTGCCAGCAGTGAATTAGGGGCGCAGGTAAAACTGTTTTTT. The full variable domain, in which reference TRBV2 and TRBJ1-4 provide the parts outside the CDR3, is EPEVTQTPSHQVTQMGQEVILRCVPISNHLYFYWYRQILGQKVEFLVSFYNNEISEKSEIFDDQFSVERPDGSNFTLKIRSTKLEDSAMYFCASSELGAQVKLFFGSGTQLSVL.

The chain combines TRBV7-2 with TRBJ1-2; 9 bases are a match to TRBD1. Germline V gene data show CDR1 as SGHTA and CDR2 as FQGNSA. V gave up 6 bases and J gave up 3 bases; unmatched junction bases: 5. The CDR3 sequence is 14 residues long. CDR3 residues: CASRTTGGDYGYTF. CDR3 coding DNA: TGTGCCAGCAGGACTACAGGGGGCGACTATGGCTACACCTTC.

This chain connects TRBV27 to TRBJ1-2, with D possibly TRBD1 on 6 matching bases. The germline V gene has CDR1 MNHEY and CDR2 SMNVEV (reference sequence). Deletions cut 3 bases from V and 2 bases from J, with 10 bases between. CDR3 size: 14 residues. The DNA of the CDR3 is TGTGCCAGCAGTTTCTTGACAGGCAACTATGGCTACACCTTC. Encoded protein: CASSFLTGNYGYTF.

The rearrangement joins TRBV30 to TRBJ2-5, with D tentatively TRBD1 (5 bases). The V end lost 5 bases, the J end lost 1 base, and 5 bases lay between the germline ends. CDR1 and CDR2 (germline): GTSNPN, SVGIG (reference sequence). CDR3 length: 11 residues. CDR3: CAWGAQETQYF. The CDR3 bases are TGTGCCTGGGGGGCCCAAGAGACCCAGTACTTC.

This chain uses TRBV7-9 with TRBJ1-2, with 11 bases lining up with TRBD1. Trimming at V came to 3 bases and at J to 7 bases, leaving 7 bases not matched to a gene. The CDR3 length is 15 residues. Germline-derived CDR1 and CDR2 are SEHNR and FQNEAQ (reference sequence). This CDR3 reads CASSFVGQGAFGYTF. The CDR3 DNA reads as TGTGCCAGCAGCTTCGTTGGACAGGGGGCGTTTGGCTACACCTTC.

The chain joins TRBV4-1 to TRBJ1-4, with D tentatively TRBD1 (6 bases). The CDR3 is 16 residues long. Germline assignment: CDR1 MGHRA and CDR2 YSYEKL. The V end was cut by 0 bases, the J end by 3 bases, with 11 bases between. The CDR3 loop reads CASSQESRTANEKLFF. The CDR3 coding sequence is TGCGCCAGCAGCCAAGAGTCCCGGACAGCTAATGAAAAACTGTTTTTT.

The chain combines TRBV19 with TRBJ2-3; 13 bases are shared with TRBD2. Germline V gene lookup returns CDR1 LNHDA and CDR2 SQIVND (reference sequence). The CDR3 is made up of 18 amino acids. The V segment lost 3 bases and the J segment 3 bases; nucleotides outside the gene matches: 9. CDR3 protein: CASSIDRTSGGPTDTQYF. The CDR3 coding sequence is TGTGCCAGTAGTATCGACCGGACTAGCGGGGGTCCTACAGATACGCAGTATTTT.

This rearrangement joins TRBV5-1 to TRBJ2-7; 8 nucleotides align to TRBD1. After removal of 4 bases from V and 6 bases from J, the junction contained 9 bases not matched to a gene. Germline lookup yields CDR1 SGHRS and CDR2 YFSETQ. The CDR3 sequence is 14 residues long. The CDR3 coding sequence is TGCGCCAGCAGCCCGGACAGGGTTATGACCGAGCAGTACTTC. Its translation: CASSPDRVMTEQYF.

This rearrangement joins TRBV6-2 or TRBV6-3 to TRBJ2-5; 7 nucleotides align to TRBD2. The germline V gene encodes CDR1 MNHEY and CDR2 SVGEGT. This CDR3 region has 14 residues. The junction had 3 bases not matched to a gene; V was cut back by 0 bases and J by 5 bases. CDR3 sequence: CASSYSLGGETQYF. CDR3 DNA sequence: TGTGCCAGCAGTTACTCCTTGGGAGGGGAGACCCAGTACTTC.

The chain uses TRBV7-6 and TRBJ2-1; no definite D call. Per germline, CDR1 SGHVS and CDR2 FNYEAQ. The V end was cut by 0 bases, the J end by 10 bases, with 4 bases between. The CDR3 has 11 residues. The CDR3 nucleotides are TGTGCCAGCAGCTTAGCAGCAGAGCAGTTCTTC. Its translation: CASSLAAEQFF.

The genes are TRBV30 and TRBJ2-5; tentatively, D is TRBD2 (5 bases). The CDR3 spans 14 residues. Trimming took 0 bases from V and 1 from J, leaving 9 bases between them. CDR1 is GTSNPN, CDR2 SVGIG, per germline (reference sequence). CDR3 in DNA: TGTGCCTGGAGTGTGGACTCCGCCCAAGAGACCCAGTACTTC. Protein product: CAWSVDSAQETQYF.

This clone has a single count. The chain has TRBV10-3 and TRBJ2-7; 7 positions agree with TRBD2. The V segment lost 0 bases and the J segment 3 bases; nucleotides outside the gene matches: 2. The CDR3 covers 14 residues. Germline values: CDR1 ENHRY, CDR2 SYGVKD. This CDR3 is CAISESPSGYEQYV. The CDR3 DNA is TGTGCCATCAGTGAGTCGCCTAGCGGCTACGAGCAGTACGTC.